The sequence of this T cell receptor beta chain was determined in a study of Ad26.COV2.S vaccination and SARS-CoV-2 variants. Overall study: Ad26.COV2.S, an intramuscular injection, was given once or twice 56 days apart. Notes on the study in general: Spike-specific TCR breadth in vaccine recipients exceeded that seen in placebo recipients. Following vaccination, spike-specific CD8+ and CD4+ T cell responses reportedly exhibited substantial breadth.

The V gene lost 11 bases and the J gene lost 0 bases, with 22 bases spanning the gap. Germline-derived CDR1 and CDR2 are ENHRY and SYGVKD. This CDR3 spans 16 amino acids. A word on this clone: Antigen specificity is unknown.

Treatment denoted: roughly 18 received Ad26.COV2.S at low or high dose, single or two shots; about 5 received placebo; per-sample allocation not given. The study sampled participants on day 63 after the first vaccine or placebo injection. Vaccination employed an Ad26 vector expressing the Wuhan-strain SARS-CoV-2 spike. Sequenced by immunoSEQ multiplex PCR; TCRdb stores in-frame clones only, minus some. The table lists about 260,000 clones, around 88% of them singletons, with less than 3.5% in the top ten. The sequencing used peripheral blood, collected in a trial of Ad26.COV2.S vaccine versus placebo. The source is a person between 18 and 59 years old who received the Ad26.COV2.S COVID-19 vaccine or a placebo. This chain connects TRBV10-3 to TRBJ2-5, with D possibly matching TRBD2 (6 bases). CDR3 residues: CASGTGLGGYQETQYF. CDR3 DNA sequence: TGTGCCTCCGGGACGGGGTTGGGGGGTTACCAAGAGACCCAGTACTTC.